These 11 T cell receptor beta chains originate from one sample sequenced in a study of shared clonotypes between healthy human individuals. The data were produced by immunoSEQ multiplex PCR, yet TCRdb's version contains in-frame clones alone and is incomplete. Of some 500,000 clones detected, approximately 77% appear once; the ten largest clones hold about 12%. Specimen: PBMCs. These receptors were collected from a woman aged 40 to 50 in good health. Some clones in this sample may be carry-over from other donors' samples.

The chain joins TRBV7-9 to TRBJ2-1; tentatively, D is TRBD1 or TRBD2 (5 bases each). V was shortened by 1 base and J by 9 bases, with 10 bases between the two germline ends. Germline assignment: CDR1 SEHNR and CDR2 FQNEAQ (reference sequence). This CDR3 comprises 13 residues. CDR3 DNA: TGTGCCAGCAGCTTAGGGGCAGGGAGTGAGCAGTTCTTC. It is translated as CASSLGAGSEQFF.

V usage is TRBV7-3 and J usage is TRBJ2-3; 12 bases fit TRBD2. Per the germline V gene, CDR1 is SGHTA and CDR2 is FQGTGA. The CDR3 extends over 15 amino acids. V shed 1 base and J 5 bases; nucleotides not matched to a gene: 1. The CDR3 DNA reads TGTGCCAGCAGCTTAATGGGACTAGCGGGAGATACGCAGTATTTT. This translates into CASSLMGLAGDTQYF. Looking up the rest from reference TRBV7-3 and TRBJ2-3 gives the full variable domain: GAGVSQTPSNKVTEKGKYVELRCDPISGHTALYWYRQSLGQGPEFLIYFQGTGAADDSGLPNDRFFAVRPEGSVSTLKIQRTERGDSAVYLCASSLMGLAGDTQYFGPGTRLTVL.

This clone was counted a few times. The identical CDR3 is also encoded by other nucleotide sequences in the sample. This chain connects TRBV30 to TRBJ2-2; tentatively, D is TRBD2 (7 bases). The CDR3 is 14 residues long. Per germline, CDR1 GTSNPN and CDR2 SVGIG (reference sequence). This CDR3 reads CARGGALRSGELFF. In nucleotides, the CDR3 is TGTGCTAGGGGGGGGGCCCTCCGCTCCGGGGAGCTGTTTTTT.

The rearrangement joins TRBV27 to TRBJ2-7, with 9 bases lining up with TRBD2. The CDR3 runs 14 residues. Germline CDR1 MNHEY, CDR2 SMNVEV (reference sequence). V trimming: 6 bases; J trimming: 6 bases; junction bases outside the gene matches: 9. CDR3 bases: TGTGCCAGCAGCTTCCGTGGGACTAGCTTCGAGCAGTACTTC. Its translation is CASSFRGTSFEQYF.

Comments on this clone: Other DNA sequences in this specimen translate into the identical CDR3. The chain joins TRBV11-3 to TRBJ2-3; D uncertain. The CDR3 runs 12 residues. Germline V lookup: CDR1 SGHNT, CDR2 YENEEA. V gave up 5 bases and J gave up 5 bases, with 8 bases separating them. CDR3 sequence: CASSPPGDTQYF. CDR3 in DNA: TGTGCCAGCAGCCCGCCTGGAGATACGCAGTATTTT. Full variable domain (missing parts from reference TRBV11-3 and TRBJ2-3): EAGVVQSPRYKIIEKKQPVAFWCNPISGHNTLYWYLQNLGQGPELLIRYENEEAVDDSQLPKDRFSAERLKGVDSTLKIQPAELGDSAVYLCASSPPGDTQYFGPGTRLTVL.

This sequence joins TRBV10-3 and TRBJ2-7; 12 bases agree with TRBD2. This CDR3 region has 15 residues. The V gene's germline CDR1 is ENHRY and CDR2 SYGVKD. With 6 bases clipped from V and 2 bases from J, the junction kept 5 bases outside the gene matches. DNA for the CDR3: TGTGCCATCAGCGCTACTAGCGGGAGGACCTACGAGCAGTACTTC. It translates to CAISATSGRTYEQYF.

The V call is TRBV30, the J call TRBJ1-4; D may be TRBD1 (6 bases). This CDR3 contains 12 residues. The germline gives CDR1 GTSNPN, CDR2 SVGIG (reference sequence). Trimming stripped 2 bases from V and 8 bases from J, with 9 bases between. The CDR3 coding sequence is TGTGCCTGGAGTCCTACAGGGGAAAAACTGTTTTTT. Amino acids: CAWSPTGEKLFF.

The J gene is TRBJ2-2, the V gene TRBV9, with D hard to call. CDR3 length: 14 amino acids. Germline V gene sequence: CDR1 SGDLS, CDR2 YYNGEE. V gave up 4 bases and J gave up 1 base, with 8 bases separating them. The CDR3 DNA reads as TGTGCCAGCAGCCGGACCGAGAACACCGGGGAGCTGTTTTTT. Translation: CASSRTENTGELFF. Filled out from reference TRBV9 and TRBJ2-2, the complete variable domain reads DSGVTQTPKHLITATGQRVTLRCSPRSGDLSVYWYQQSLDQGLQFLIQYYNGEERAKGNILERFSAQQFPDLHSELNLSSLELGDSALYFCASSRTENTGELFFGEGSRLTVL.

This clone was counted at least ten times. The V and J genes are TRBV5-6 and TRBJ1-2; D possibly corresponds to TRBD1 (5 bases). The CDR3 totals 14 residues. Germline V gene sequence: CDR1 SGHDT, CDR2 YYEEEE. Trimming took off 7 bases at V and 6 bases at J, with 19 bases between the two ends. This chain's CDR3 is CASAKRTLRDGYTF. CDR3 nucleotides: TGTGCCAGCGCTAAAAGGACACTAAGGGATGGCTACACCTTC.

The chain recombines TRBV28 with TRBJ1-5; TRBD1 might be the D (6 bases). This CDR3 region has 20 residues. Germline lookup yields CDR1 MDHEN and CDR2 SYDVKM. Trimming removed 0 bases from V and 0 bases from J, with 21 bases in between. The DNA of the CDR3 is TGTGCCAGCAGTTTATGGGAGGTTGGCAGGGGAAAGTATAGCAATCAGCCCCAGCATTTT. Protein sequence: CASSLWEVGRGKYSNQPQHF.

The V gene is TRBV7-9, the J gene TRBJ1-3; D uncertain. This CDR3 comprises 15 residues. V lost 2 bases, J lost 0 bases, and 8 bases lay in between. CDR1 SEHNR and CDR2 FQNEAQ come from the germline V gene (reference sequence). In DNA form, the CDR3 reads TGTGCCAGCAGCTTAACGGCAGTCTCTGGAAACACCATATATTTT. Its protein is CASSLTAVSGNTIYF.